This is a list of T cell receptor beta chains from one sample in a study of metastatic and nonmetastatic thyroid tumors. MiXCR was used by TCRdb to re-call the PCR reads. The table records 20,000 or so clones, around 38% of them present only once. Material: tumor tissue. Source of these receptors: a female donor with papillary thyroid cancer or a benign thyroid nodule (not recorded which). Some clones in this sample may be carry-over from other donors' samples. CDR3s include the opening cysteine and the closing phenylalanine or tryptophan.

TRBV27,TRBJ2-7,CASSIGDGTYEQYF
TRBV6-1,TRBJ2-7,CASSVGPLSYEQYF
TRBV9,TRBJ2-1,CASSVEGISDEQFF
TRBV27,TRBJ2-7,CASSEGGGATKQYF
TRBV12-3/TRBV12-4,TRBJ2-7,CASSLRGIYEQYF
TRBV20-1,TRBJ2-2,CSARSGPTGELFF
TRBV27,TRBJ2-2,CASRGLAGGMYGTGELFF
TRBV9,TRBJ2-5,CASSPSRDREGETQYF
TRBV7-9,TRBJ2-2,CASSKVTGTGELFF
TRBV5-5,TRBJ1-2,CASSLVAGNNYGYTF
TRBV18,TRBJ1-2,CASSPEGRLRYGYTF
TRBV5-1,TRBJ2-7,CASSFSPTREQYF
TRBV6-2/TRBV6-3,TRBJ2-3,CAISPGLEGGTDTQYF
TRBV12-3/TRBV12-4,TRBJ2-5,CASTGTVRETQYF
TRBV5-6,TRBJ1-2,CASSLDRGSYYTF
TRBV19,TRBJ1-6,CASRIVGGRDSPLHF
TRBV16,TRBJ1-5,CASSQSDGVGQPQHF
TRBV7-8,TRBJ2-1,CASSLGTSGSNEQFF
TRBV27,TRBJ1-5,CATGQAREPQHF
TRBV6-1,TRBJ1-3,CASSLRDSSGNTIYF
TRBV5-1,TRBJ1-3,CASSTGQGAGNTIYF
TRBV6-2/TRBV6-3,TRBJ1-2,CASSTGGTGGFNYGYTF
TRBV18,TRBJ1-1,CASSPPPTTGTEAFF
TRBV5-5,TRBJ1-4,CASSLVPVNEKLFF